The sequence of this T cell receptor beta chain was determined in a study of identical twins. Study-wide results and limits: Invariant MAIT and iNKT cells may have partly biased zero-insertion analyses. Excess low generation probability was seen in twin-shared out-of-frame alpha sequences. Conclusions were based on cross-sectional statistical analysis, without following the same donors.

The sample holds a few counts of this clonotype. The antigen is undetermined. A universal primer site was added by template switching, and unique molecular identifiers were carried by the cDNA. TCRdb processed the 5' RACE reads anew with MiXCR; each CDR3 protein has one entry. The table records 700,000 or so distinct CDR3 sequences, around 8.6% of them present only once. V lost 1 base and J lost 6; bases outside the gene matches: 5. The germline V gene encodes CDR1 KGHDR and CDR2 SFDVKD. CDR3 size: 15 residues. The same specimen was also included in a second study, on yellow fever vaccine responses in identical twins.

The V call is TRBV24-1, the J call TRBJ2-3; TRBD1 matches 8 bases. The sample taken for sequencing was PBMCs. The source is a woman aged 18-30 years in good health. The CDR3 region has the DNA TGTGCCACCAGTGATTTCGAGACAGGGGAGGATACGCAGTATTTT. It translates to CATSDFETGEDTQYF.